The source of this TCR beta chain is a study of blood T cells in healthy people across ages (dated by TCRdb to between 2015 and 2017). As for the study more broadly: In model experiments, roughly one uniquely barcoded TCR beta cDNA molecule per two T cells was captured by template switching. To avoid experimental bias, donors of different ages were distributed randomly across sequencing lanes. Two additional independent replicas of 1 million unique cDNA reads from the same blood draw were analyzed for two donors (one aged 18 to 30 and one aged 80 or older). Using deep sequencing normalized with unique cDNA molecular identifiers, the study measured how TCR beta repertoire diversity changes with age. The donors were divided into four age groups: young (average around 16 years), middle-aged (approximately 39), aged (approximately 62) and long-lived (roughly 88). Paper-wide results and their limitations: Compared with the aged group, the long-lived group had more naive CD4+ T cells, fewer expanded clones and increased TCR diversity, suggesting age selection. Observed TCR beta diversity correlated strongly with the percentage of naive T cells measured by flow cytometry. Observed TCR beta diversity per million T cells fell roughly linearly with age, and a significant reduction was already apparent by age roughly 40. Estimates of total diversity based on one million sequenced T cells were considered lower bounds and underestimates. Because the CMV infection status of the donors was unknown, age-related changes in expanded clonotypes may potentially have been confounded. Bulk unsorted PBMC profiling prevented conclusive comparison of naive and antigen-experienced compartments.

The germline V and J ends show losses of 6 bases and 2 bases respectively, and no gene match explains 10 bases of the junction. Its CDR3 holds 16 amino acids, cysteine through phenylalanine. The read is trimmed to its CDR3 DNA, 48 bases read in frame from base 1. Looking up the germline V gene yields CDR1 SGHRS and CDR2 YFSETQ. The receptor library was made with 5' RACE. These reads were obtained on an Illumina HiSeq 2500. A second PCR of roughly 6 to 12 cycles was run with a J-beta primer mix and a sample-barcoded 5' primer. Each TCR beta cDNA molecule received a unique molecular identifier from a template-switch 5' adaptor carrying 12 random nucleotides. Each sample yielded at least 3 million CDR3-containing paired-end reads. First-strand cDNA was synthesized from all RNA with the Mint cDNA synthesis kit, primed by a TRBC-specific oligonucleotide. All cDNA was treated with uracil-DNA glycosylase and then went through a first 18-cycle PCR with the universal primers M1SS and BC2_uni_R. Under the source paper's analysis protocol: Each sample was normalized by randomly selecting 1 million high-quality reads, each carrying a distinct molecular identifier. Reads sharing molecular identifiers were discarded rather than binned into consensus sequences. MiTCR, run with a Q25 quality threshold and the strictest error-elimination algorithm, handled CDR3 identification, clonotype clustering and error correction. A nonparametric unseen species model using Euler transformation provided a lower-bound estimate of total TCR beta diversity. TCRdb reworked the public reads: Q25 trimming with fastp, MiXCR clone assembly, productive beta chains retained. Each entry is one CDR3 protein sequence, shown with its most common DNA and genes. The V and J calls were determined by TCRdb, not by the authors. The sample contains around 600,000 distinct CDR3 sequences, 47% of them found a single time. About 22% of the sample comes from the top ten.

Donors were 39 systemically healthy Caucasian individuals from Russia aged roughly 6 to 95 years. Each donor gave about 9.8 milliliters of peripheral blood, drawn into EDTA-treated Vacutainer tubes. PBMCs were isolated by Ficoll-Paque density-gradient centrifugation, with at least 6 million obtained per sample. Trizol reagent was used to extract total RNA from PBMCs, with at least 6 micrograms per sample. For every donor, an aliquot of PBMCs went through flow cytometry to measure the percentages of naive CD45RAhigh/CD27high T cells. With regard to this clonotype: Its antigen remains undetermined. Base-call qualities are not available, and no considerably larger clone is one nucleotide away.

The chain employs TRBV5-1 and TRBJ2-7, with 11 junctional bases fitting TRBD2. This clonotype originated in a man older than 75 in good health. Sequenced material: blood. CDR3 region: CASTLSPGLAAYEQYF. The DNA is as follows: TGCGCCAGCACCCTTTCTCCGGGACTAGCGGCCTACGAGCAGTACTTC.